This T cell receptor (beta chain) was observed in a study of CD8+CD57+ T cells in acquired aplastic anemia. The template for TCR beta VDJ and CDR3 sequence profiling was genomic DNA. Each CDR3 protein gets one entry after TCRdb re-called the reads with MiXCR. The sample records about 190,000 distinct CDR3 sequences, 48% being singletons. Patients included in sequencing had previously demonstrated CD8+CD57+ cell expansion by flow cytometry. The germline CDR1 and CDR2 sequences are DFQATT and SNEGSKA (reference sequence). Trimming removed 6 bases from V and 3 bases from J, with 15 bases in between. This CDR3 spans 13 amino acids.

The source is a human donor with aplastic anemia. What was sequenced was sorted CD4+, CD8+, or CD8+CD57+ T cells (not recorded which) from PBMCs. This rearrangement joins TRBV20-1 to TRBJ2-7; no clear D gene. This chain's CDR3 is CSARSGQIYEQYF. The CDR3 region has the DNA TGCAGTGCCCGGAGTGGGCAGATCTACGAGCAGTACTTC.